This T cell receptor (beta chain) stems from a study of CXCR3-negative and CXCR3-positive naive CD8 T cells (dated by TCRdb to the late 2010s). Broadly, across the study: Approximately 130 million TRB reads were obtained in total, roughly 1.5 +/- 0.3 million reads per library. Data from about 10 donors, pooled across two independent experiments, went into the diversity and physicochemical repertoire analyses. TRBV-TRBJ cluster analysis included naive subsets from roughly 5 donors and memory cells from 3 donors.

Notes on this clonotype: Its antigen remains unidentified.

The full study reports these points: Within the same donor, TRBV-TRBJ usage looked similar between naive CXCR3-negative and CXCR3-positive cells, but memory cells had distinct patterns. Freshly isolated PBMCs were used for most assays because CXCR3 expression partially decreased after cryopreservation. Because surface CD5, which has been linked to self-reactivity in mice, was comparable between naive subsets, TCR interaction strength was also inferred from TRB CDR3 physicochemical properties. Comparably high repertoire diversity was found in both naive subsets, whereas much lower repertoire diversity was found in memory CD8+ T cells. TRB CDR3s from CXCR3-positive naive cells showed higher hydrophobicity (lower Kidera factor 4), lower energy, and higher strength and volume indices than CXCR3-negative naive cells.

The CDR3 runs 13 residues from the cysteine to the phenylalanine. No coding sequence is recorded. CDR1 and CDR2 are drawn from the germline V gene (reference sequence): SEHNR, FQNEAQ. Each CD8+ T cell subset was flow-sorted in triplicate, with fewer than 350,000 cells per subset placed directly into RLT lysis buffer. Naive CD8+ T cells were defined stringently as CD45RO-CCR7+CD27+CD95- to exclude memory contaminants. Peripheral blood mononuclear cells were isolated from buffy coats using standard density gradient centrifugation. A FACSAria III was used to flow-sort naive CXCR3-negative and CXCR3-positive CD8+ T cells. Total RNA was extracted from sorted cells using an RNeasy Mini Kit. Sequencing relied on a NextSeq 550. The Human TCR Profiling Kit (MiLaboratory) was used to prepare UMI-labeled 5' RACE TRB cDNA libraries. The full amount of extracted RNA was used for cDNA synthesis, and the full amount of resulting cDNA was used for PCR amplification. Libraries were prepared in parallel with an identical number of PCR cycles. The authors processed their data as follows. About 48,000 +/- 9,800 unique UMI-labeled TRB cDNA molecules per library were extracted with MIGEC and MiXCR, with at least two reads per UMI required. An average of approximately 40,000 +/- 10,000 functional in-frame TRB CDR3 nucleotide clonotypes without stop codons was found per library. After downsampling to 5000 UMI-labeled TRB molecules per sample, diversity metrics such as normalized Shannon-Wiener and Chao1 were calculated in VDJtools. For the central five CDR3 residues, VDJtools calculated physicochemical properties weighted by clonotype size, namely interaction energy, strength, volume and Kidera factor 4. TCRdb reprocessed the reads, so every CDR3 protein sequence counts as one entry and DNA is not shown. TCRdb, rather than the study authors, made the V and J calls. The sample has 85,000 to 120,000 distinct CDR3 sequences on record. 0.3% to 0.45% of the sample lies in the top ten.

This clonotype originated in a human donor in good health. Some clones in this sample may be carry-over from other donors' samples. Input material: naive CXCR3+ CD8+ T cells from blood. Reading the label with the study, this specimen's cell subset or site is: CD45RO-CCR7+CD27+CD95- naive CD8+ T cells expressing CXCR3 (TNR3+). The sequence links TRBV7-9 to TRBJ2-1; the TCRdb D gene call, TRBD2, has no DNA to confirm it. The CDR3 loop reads CASSLLDYDEQFF. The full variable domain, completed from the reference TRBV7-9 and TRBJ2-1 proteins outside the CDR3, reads DTGVSQNPRHKITKRGQNVTFRCDPISEHNRLYWYRQTLGQGPEFLTYFQNEAQLEKSRLLSDRFSAERPKGSFSTLEIQRTEQGDSAMYLCASSLLDYDEQFFGPGTRLTVL.